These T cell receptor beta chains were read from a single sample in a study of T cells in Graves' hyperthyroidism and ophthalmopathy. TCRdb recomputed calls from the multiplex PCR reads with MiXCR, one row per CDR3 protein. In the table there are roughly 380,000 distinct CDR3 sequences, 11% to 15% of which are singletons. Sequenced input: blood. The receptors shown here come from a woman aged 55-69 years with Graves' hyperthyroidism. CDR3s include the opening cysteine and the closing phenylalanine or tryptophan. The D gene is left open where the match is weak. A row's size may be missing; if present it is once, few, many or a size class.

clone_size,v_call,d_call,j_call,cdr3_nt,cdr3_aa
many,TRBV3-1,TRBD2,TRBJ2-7,TGTGCCAGCAGCCAACTGGGACTAGCGGGTGGTGAGCAGTACTTC,CASSQLGLAGGEQYF
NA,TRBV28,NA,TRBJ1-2,TGTGCCAGCAGTTTACCCTGGGGCAGGGCCCTCTTAGCTAGCTATGGCTACACCTTC,CASSLPWGRALLASYGYTF
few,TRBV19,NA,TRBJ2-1,TGTGCCAGTGGGATGGACCCCTACAATGAGCAGTTCTTC,CASGMDPYNEQFF
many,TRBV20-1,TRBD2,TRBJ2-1,TGCAGTGCTAGAGATCTAACTAGCGGGAACAATGAGCAGTTCTTC,CSARDLTSGNNEQFF
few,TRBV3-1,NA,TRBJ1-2,TGTGCCAGCAGCCAAGGGGGGGGGCAAGGCTACACCTTC,CASSQGGGQGYTF
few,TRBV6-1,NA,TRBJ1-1,TGTGCCAGCAGTGAATCAAGAGAAGCTTTCTTT,CASSESREAFF
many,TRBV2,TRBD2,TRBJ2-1,TGTGCCAGCTGGGGGGGCAATGAGCAGTTCTTC,CASWGGNEQFF
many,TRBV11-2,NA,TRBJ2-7,TGTGCCAGCAGCGCCACCCGAGAAGGCGAGCAGTACTTC,CASSATREGEQYF
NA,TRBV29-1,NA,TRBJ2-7,TGCAGCGTTGCTCGGACGGGGGCAGACAACGAGCAGTACTTC,CSVARTGADNEQYF
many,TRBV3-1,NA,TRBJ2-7,TGTGCCAGCAGCCTAAGGGGGGGAGGTCACGAGCAGTACTTC,CASSLRGGGHEQYF
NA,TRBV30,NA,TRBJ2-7,TGTGCCTGTCAGTCGGCCTACGAGCAGTACTTC,CACQSAYEQYF
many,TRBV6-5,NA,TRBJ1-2,TGTGCCAGCAGTTACTCTGGGAACGGAAACTATGGCTACACCTTC,CASSYSGNGNYGYTF
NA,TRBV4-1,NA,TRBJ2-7,TGCGCCAGCAGCCCCCGTAGCGTCTTAAGGTCCTACGAGCAGTACTTC,CASSPRSVLRSYEQYF
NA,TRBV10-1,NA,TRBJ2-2,TGCGCCAGCAGCAAACAGGACACCGGGGAGCTGTTTTTT,CASSKQDTGELFF
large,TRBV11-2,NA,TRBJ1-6,TGTGCCAGCAGCTTAAGCCCCGATTCACCCCTCCACTTT,CASSLSPDSPLHF
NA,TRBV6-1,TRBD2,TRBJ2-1,TGTGCCAGCACCCTACTGGCTGGCGGGAGTTCGGATGAGCAGTTCTTC,CASTLLAGGSSDEQFF
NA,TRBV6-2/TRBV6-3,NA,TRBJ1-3,TGTGCCAGCAGAGGGCCCGCCCGCTCTGGAAACACCATATATTTT,CASRGPARSGNTIYF
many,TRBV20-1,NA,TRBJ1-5,TGCAGTGCTAGGGCCCTAACTAGCGGGAGACGAGATACGCAGCATTTT,CSARALTSGRRDTQHF
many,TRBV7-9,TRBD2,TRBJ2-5,TGTGCCAGCAGCTTACTAGCGGGAGAGACCCAGTACTTC,CASSLLAGETQYF
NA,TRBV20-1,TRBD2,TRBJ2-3,TGCAGTGCTAGAGATCGGACTAGCGGGAGAGGGGGCACAGATACGCAGTATTTT,CSARDRTSGRGGTDTQYF
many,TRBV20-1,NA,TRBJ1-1,TGCAGTGCTAGTGAATCGTACGCGGGTACTGAAGCTTTCTTT,CSASESYAGTEAFF
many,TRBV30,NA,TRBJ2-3,TGTGCCCTAGACCGAACCACAGATACGCAGTATTTT,CALDRTTDTQYF
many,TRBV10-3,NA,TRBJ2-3,TGTGCCATCAGTGAGTCCCAACTTCCTTCAGATACGCAGTATTTT,CAISESQLPSDTQYF
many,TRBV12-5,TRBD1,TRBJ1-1,TGTGCTAGTGGTTTGGTCCCCAACGACAGGGGCGCTTTCTTT,CASGLVPNDRGAFF
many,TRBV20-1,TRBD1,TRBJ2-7,TGCAGTGCGGCAAGTCCGGGACAGGGAAATTACGAGCAGTACTTC,CSAASPGQGNYEQYF